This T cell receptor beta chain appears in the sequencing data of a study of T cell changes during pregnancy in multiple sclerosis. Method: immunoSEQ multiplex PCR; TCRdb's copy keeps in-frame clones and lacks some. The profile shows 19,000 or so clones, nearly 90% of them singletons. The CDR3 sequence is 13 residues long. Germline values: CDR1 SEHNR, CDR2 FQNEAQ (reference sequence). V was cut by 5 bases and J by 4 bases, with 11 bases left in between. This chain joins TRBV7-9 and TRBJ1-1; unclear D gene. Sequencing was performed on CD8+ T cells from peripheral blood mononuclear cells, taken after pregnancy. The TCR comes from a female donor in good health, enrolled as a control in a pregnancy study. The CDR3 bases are TGTGCCAGCAGCCCGCCCGTAGCCACTGAAGCTTTCTTT. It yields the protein CASSPPVATEAFF. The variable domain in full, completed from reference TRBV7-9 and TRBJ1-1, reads DTGVSQNPRHKITKRGQNVTFRCDPISEHNRLYWYRQTLGQGPEFLTYFQNEAQLEKSRLLSDRFSAERPKGSFSTLEIQRTEQGDSAMYLCASSPPVATEAFFGQGTRLTVV.